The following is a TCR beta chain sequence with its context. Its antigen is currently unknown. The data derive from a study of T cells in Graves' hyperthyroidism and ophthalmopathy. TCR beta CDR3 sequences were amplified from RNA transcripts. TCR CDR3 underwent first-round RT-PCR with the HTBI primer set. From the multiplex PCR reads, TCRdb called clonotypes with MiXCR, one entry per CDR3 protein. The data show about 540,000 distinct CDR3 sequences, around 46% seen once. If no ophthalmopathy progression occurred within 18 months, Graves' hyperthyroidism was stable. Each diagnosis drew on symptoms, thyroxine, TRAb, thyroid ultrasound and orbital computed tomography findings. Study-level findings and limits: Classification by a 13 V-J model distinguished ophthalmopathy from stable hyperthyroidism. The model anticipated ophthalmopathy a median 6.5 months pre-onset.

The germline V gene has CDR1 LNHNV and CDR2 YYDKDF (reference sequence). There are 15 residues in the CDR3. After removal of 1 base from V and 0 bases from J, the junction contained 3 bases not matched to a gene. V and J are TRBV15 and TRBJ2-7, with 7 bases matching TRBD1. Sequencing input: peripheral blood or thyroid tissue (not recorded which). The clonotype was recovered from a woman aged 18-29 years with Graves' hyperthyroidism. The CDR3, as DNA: TGTGCCACCAGCAGAGGGACAGGTAGCTCCTACGAGCAGTACTTC. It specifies CATSRGTGSSYEQYF.